This T cell receptor beta chain was found in a study of cytomegalovirus exposure and HLA in healthy donors. The study's findings and limits: HLA restriction was apparent for most CMV-associated TCR beta chains in a later analysis. Accounts indicate the classifier identified cytomegalovirus status with strong specificity and sensitivity. Cytomegalovirus association was listed for about 170 TCR beta chains.

With 60 Vbeta and 13 Jbeta primers, the PCR was carried out. Original data processing: Approximately 11 million of the 75 million to 95 million unique TCR beta chains counted in a later analysis were shared. Profiled with immunoSEQ multiplex PCR; TCRdb holds only in-frame clones, not every one. Clone size and V and J calls were adopted from that table, with D and trimming inferred from the DNA. This repertoire shows 90,000 to 150,000 clones, about 8% found once; its top ten account for approximately 6.6%. This clone was observed a handful of times. Its antigen remains unidentified. The sequenced sample consisted of PBMCs. This sequence originates from a woman aged 40 to 50 in good health and CMV-seropositive.

CDR3: CASSLGQSNYGYTF. The CDR3 DNA follows: TGCGCCAGCAGCTTGGGACAGAGCAACTATGGCTACACCTTC. J is TRBJ1-2 and V is TRBV5-1; tentatively, D is TRBD1 (5 bases). The V end was cut by 0 bases, the J end by 2 bases, with 8 bases between. Germline CDR1 is SGHRS and CDR2 is YFSETQ. CDR3 size: 14 residues.